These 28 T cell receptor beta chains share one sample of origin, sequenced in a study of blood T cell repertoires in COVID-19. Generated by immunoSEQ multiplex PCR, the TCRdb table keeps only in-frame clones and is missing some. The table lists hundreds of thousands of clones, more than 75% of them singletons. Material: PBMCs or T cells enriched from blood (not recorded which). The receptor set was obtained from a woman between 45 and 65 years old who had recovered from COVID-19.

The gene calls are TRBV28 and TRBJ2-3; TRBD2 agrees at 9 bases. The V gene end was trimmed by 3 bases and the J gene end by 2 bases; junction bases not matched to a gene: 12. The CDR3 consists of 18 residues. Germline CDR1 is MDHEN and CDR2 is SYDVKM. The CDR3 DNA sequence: TGTGCCAGCAGTTTGCTCCTTGGGCCTAGCGGGGTCACAGATACGCAGTATTTT. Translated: CASSLLLGPSGVTDTQYF.

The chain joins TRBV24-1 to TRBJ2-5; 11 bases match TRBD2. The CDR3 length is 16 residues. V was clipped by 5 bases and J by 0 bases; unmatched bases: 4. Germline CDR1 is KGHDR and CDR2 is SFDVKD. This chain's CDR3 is CATSASSGRYQETQYF. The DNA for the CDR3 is TGTGCCACCAGTGCCTCTAGCGGGAGGTACCAAGAGACCCAGTACTTC.

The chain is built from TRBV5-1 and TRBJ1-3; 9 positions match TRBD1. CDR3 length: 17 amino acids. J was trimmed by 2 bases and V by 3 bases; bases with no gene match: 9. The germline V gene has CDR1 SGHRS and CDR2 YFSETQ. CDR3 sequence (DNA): TGCGCCAGCAGCTCCATTGCGACAGGGGGAACTGGAAACACCATATATTTT. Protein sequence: CASSSIATGGTGNTIYF. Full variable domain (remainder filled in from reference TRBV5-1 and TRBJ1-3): KAGVTQTPRYLIKTRGQQVTLSCSPISGHRSVSWYQQTPGQGLQFLFEYFSETQRNKGNFPGRFSGRQFSNSRSEMNVSTLELGDSALYLCASSSIATGGTGNTIYFGEGSWLTVV.

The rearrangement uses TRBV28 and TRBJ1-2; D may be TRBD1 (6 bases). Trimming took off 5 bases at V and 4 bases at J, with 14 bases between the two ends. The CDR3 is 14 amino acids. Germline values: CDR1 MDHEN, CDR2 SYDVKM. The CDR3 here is CASSRQALTYGYTF. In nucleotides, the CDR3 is TGTGCCAGCAGTCGACAGGCATTAACCTATGGCTACACCTTC.

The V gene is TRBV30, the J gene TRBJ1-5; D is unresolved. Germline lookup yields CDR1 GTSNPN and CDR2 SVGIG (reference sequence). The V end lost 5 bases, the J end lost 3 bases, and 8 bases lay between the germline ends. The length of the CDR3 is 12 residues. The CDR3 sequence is CAWGRLNQPQHF. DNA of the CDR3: TGTGCCTGGGGACGACTCAATCAGCCCCAGCATTTT.

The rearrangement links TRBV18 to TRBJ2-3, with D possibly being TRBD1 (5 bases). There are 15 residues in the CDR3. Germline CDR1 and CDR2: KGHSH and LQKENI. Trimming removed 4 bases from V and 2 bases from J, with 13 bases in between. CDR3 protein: CASSQHQGNTDTQYF. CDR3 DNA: TGTGCCAGCTCACAGCATCAGGGTAACACAGATACGCAGTATTTT.

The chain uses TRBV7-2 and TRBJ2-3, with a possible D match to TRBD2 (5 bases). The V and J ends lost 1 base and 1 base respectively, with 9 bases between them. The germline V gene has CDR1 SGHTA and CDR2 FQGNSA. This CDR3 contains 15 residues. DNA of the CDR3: TGTGCCAGCAGCTTAGAGGACTCCCGCACAGATACGCAGTATTTT. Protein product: CASSLEDSRTDTQYF.

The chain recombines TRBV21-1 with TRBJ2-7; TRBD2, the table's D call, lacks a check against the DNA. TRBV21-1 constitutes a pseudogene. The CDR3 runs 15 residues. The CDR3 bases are TGTGCCAGCAGCTCCCGCGGACTTAAGGGCTACGAGCAGTACTTC. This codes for CASSSRGLKGYEQYF.

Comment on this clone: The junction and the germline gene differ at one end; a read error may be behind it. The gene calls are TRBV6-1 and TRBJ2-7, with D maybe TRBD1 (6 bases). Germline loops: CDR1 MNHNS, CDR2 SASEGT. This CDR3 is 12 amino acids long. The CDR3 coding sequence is TGTGCCAGCAGTGAATTTCCCCCGCCCCAGGGGTTC. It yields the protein CASSEFPPPQGF.

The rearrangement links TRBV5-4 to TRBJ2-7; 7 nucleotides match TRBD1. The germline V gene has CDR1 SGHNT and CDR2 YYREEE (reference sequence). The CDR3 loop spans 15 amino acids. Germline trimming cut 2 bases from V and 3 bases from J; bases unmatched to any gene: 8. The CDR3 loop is CASSFDRVEIYEQYF. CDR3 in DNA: TGTGCCAGCAGCTTCGACAGGGTTGAAATCTACGAGCAGTACTTC.

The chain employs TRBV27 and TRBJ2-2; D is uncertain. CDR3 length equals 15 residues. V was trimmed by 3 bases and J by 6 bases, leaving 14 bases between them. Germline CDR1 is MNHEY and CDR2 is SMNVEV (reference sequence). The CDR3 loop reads CASSFRQVLPGELFF. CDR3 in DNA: TGTGCCAGCAGTTTCCGGCAGGTATTACCCGGGGAGCTGTTTTTT.

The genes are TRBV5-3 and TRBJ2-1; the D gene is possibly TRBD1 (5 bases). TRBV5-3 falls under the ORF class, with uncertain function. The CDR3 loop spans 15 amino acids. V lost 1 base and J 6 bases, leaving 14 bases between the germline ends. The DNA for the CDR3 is TGTGCCAGAAGCTTGTGGACAAAGGTAGGCAATGAGCAGTTCTTC. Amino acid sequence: CARSLWTKVGNEQFF.

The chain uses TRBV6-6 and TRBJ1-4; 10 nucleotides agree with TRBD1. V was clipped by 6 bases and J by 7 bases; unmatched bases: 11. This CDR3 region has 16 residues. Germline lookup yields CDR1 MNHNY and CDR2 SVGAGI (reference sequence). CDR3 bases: TGTGCCAGCAGGAGGTCGGGACAGGGGTTTGGTGAAAAACTGTTTTTT. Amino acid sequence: CASRRSGQGFGEKLFF.

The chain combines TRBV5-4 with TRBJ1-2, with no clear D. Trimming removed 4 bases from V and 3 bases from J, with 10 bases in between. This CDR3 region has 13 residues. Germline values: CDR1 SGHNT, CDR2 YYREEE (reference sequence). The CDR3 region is CASSPGFDYGYTF. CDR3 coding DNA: TGTGCCAGCAGCCCCGGGTTTGACTATGGCTACACCTTC.

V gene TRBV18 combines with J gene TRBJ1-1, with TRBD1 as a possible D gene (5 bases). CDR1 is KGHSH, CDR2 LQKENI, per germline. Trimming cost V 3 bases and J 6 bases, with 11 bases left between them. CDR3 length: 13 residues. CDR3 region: CASSPQGGPEAFF. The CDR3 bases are TGTGCCAGCTCACCGCAGGGCGGTCCTGAAGCTTTCTTT.

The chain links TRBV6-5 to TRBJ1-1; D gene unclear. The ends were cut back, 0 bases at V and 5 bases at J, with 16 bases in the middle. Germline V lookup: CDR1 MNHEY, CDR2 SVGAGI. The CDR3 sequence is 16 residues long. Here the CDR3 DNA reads TGTGCCAGCAGTTACTCGATTGGAACAACGCGGACTGAAGCTTTCTTT. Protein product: CASSYSIGTTRTEAFF.

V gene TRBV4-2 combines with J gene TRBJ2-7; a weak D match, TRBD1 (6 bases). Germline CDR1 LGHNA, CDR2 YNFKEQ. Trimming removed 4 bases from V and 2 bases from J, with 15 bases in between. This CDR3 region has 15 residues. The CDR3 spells CASSRTQGSAYEQYF. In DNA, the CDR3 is TGTGCCAGCAGCCGAACCCAGGGGTCAGCCTACGAGCAGTACTTC.

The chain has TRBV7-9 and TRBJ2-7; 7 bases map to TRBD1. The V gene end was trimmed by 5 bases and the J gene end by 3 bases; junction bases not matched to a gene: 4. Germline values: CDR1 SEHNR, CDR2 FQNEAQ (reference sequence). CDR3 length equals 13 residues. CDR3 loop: CASSRDRVYEQYF. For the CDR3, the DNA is TGTGCCAGCAGCCGGGACAGAGTCTACGAGCAGTACTTC.

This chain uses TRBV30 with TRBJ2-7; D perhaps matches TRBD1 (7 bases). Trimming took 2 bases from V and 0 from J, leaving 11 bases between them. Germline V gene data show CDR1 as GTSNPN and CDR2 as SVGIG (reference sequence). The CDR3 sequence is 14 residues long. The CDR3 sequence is CAWSPGGSSYEQYF. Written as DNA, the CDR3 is TGTGCCTGGAGTCCAGGGGGGAGCTCCTACGAGCAGTACTTC.

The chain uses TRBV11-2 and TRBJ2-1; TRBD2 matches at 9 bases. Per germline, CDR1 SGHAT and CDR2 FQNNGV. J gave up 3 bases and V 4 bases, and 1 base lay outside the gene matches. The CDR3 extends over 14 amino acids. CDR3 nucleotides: TGTGCCAGCAGCTCTAGCGGGGTCTACAATGAGCAGTTCTTC. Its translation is CASSSSGVYNEQFF.

CDR3 sequence: CASSEEEGEYTGELFF. In DNA, the CDR3 is TGTGCCAGCAGTGAAGAAGAGGGGGAATACACCGGGGAGCTGTTTTTT. The J gene is TRBJ2-2, the V gene TRBV2; D possibly corresponds to TRBD1 (6 bases). Germline V gene data show CDR1 as SNHLY and CDR2 as FYNNEI. This CDR3 has 16 residues. Trimming shortened V by 1 base and J by 3 bases, and 12 bases separated the two germline ends. Together with reference TRBV2 and TRBJ2-2, the CDR3 gives the full variable domain: EPEVTQTPSHQVTQMGQEVILRCVPISNHLYFYWYRQILGQKVEFLVSFYNNEISEKSEIFDDQFSVERPDGSNFTLKIRSTKLEDSAMYFCASSEEEGEYTGELFFGEGSRLTVL.

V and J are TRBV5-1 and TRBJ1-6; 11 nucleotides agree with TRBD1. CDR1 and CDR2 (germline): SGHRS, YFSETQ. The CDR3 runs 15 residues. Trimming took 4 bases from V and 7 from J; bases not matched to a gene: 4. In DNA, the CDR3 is TGCGCCAGCAGCGGACAGGGGGCGCCAAATTCACCCCTCCACTTT. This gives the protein CASSGQGAPNSPLHF.

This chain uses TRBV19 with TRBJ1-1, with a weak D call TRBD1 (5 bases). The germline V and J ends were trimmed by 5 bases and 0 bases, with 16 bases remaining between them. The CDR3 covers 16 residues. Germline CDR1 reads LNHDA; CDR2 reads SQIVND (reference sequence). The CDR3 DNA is TGTGCCAGTAGTTCCTCGGGACTTCAGCTGAACACTGAAGCTTTCTTT. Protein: CASSSSGLQLNTEAFF. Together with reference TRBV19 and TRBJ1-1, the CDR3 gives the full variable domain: DGGITQSPKYLFRKEGQNVTLSCEQNLNHDAMYWYRQDPGQGLRLIYYSQIVNDFQKGDIAEGYSVSREKKESFPLTVTSAQKNPTAFYLCASSSSGLQLNTEAFFGQGTRLTVV.

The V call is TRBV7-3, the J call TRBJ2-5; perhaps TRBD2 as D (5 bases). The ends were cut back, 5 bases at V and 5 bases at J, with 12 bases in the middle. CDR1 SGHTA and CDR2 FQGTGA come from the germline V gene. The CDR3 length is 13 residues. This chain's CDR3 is CASSPGIRETQYF. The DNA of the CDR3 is TGTGCCAGCAGCCCCGGGATAAGGGAGACCCAGTACTTC. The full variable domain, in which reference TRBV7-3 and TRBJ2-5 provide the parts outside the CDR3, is GAGVSQTPSNKVTEKGKYVELRCDPISGHTALYWYRQSLGQGPEFLIYFQGTGAADDSGLPNDRFFAVRPEGSVSTLKIQRTERGDSAVYLCASSPGIRETQYFGPGTRLLVL.

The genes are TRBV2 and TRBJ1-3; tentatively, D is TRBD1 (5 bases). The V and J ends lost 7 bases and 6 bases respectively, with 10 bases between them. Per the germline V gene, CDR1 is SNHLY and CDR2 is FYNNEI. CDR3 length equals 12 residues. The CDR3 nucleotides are TGTGCCAGCACAAGACAGTTAAACACCATATATTTT. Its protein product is CASTRQLNTIYF.

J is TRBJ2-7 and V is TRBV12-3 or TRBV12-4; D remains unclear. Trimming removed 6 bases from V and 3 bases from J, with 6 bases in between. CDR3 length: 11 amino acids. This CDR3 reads CASSRIYEQYF. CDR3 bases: TGTGCCAGCAGCCGTATCTACGAGCAGTACTTC.

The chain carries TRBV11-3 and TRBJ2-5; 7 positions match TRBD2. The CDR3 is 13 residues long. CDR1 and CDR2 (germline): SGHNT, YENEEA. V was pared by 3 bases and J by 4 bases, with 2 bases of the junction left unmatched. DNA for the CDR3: TGTGCCAGCAGCTTCAGGGAGGGAGAGACCCAGTACTTC. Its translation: CASSFREGETQYF.

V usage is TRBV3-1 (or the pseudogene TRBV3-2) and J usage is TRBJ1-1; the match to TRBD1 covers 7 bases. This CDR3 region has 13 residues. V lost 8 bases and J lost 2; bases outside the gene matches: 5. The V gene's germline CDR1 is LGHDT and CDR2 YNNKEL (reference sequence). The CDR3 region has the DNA TGTGCCAGCGGAAGACAGGGTAACACTGAAGCTTTCTTT. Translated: CASGRQGNTEAFF.